Sequencing of this T cell receptor (beta chain) was carried out in a study of Graves' ophthalmopathy and Graves' hyperthyroidism. As the template, RNA transcripts were used to amplify TCR beta CDR3 regions. Investigators did first-round RT-PCR with HTBI primers, then second-round multiplex PCR. One entry per CDR3 protein, called by TCRdb with MiXCR from the multiplex PCR reads. The sample has roughly 420,000 distinct CDR3 sequences; around a fifth are singletons. This clonotype showed up many times. This CDR3 region has 17 residues. Between the trimmed V and J ends, which lost 0 bases and 10 bases, there was a span of 20 bases. CDR1 is SGDLS, CDR2 YYNGEE, per germline.

This receptor was obtained from a woman between 18 and 30 years old with stable Graves' hyperthyroidism. Sequenced sample: peripheral blood. V gene TRBV9 combines with J gene TRBJ1-6; weak D call: TRBD1 (6 bases). This CDR3 is CASSVEGGSRPWSPLHF. CDR3 DNA sequence: TGTGCCAGCAGCGTAGAGGGGGGCAGCCGACCCTGGTCACCCCTCCACTTT. The variable domain in full, completed from reference TRBV9 and TRBJ1-6, reads DSGVTQTPKHLITATGQRVTLRCSPRSGDLSVYWYQQSLDQGLQFLIQYYNGEERAKGNILERFSAQQFPDLHSELNLSSLELGDSALYFCASSVEGGSRPWSPLHFGNGTRLTVT.